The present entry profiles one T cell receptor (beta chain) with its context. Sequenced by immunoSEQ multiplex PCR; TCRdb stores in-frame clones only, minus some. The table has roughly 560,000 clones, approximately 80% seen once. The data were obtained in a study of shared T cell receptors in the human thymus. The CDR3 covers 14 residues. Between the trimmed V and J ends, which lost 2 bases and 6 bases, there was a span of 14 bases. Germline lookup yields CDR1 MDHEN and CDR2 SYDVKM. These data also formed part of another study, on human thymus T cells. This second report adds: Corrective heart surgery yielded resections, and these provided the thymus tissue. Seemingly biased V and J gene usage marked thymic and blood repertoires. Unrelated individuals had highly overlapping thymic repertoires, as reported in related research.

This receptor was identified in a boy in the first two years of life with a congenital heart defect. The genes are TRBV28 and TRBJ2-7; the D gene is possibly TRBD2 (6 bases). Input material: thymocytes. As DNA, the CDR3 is TGTGCCAGCAGTTTAAGGGCGGGATTGATCGAGCAGTACTTC. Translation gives CASSLRAGLIEQYF.